Below are 13 T cell receptor beta chains sequenced from a single sample in a study of cytomegalovirus exposure and HLA in healthy donors. Using immunoSEQ multiplex PCR, the repertoire was profiled, and TCRdb retains in-frame clones only, with some absent. Here the sample spans roughly 170,000 clones, roughly four fifths being singletons. Sequencing used PBMCs. The receptors stem from a woman in her late teens or twenties in good health and CMV-seropositive.

This chain connects TRBV2 to TRBJ2-1; 14 bases line up with TRBD2. CDR3 length equals 14 residues. Germline CDR1 SNHLY, CDR2 FYNNEI. The ends lost 4 bases at V and 9 bases at J; junction bases unmatched: 2. CDR3 sequence: CASSGLAGGFEQFF. The CDR3 nucleotides read TGTGCCAGCAGTGGACTAGCGGGGGGGTTTGAGCAGTTCTTC.

This clone was counted only a few times. The J gene is TRBJ1-2, the V gene TRBV6-6, with D perhaps matching TRBD1 (5 bases). Trimming removed 7 bases at V and 5 bases at J, with 17 bases between. Per the germline V gene, CDR1 is MNHNY and CDR2 is SVGAGI (reference sequence). The CDR3 is 14 residues long. The CDR3 DNA reads TGTGCCAGCAAGGGCGACAGAACGGGTTATGGCTACACCTTC. It encodes CASKGDRTGYGYTF.

The chain combines TRBV9 with TRBJ2-7, with D unresolved. Trimming took 3 bases from V and 0 from J, leaving 7 bases between them. This CDR3 spans 13 amino acids. Germline loops: CDR1 SGDLS, CDR2 YYNGEE. CDR3 residues: CASSARNSYEQYF. CDR3 bases: TGTGCCAGCAGCGCGCGGAACTCCTACGAGCAGTACTTC.

This chain links TRBV5-1 with TRBJ2-1, with TRBD2 matching over 8 bases. This CDR3 has 16 amino acids. Germline lookup yields CDR1 SGHRS and CDR2 YFSETQ. The junction had 4 bases not matched to a gene; V was cut back by 2 bases and J by 0 bases. CDR3 nucleotide sequence: TGCGCCAGCAGCTTATCCGGGGGGGTCTCCTACAATGAGCAGTTCTTC. It yields the protein CASSLSGGVSYNEQFF.

As concerns this clone: One end of the junction fails to match germline, which may point to a read error. This chain connects TRBV5-4 to TRBJ2-1, with TRBD1 identical over 11 bases. Per the germline V gene, CDR1 is SGHNT and CDR2 is YYREEE (reference sequence). This CDR3 has 14 residues. In nucleotides, the CDR3 is TGCGCCAGCAGCCGGGACAGGGGGAGCAATGAGCAGTTCTTC. Translated: CASSRDRGSNEQFF.

The chain combines TRBV5-1 with TRBJ1-3; possibly TRBD1 for D (6 bases). The CDR3 totals 13 residues. Per the germline V gene, CDR1 is SGHRS and CDR2 is YFSETQ. V gave up 3 bases and J gave up 4 bases, with 8 bases separating them. CDR3 nucleotides: TGCGCCAGCAGCTATGGACAGGGAAACACCATATATTTT. This sequence encodes CASSYGQGNTIYF.

The chain carries TRBV29-1 and TRBJ2-5, with D perhaps TRBD1 (7 bases). The CDR3 spans 14 residues. CDR1 is SQVTM, CDR2 ANQGSEA, per germline. The V gene lost 0 bases and the J gene lost 5 bases, with 13 bases spanning the gap. The CDR3 bases are TGCAGCGTTGAAGACCTGACAGGGAGGGAGACCCAGTACTTC. This gives the protein CSVEDLTGRETQYF.

This chain joins TRBV7-6 and TRBJ1-5; 9 nucleotides match TRBD1. The CDR3 contains 17 residues. Germline lookup yields CDR1 SGHVS and CDR2 FNYEAQ. The J segment lost 2 bases and the V segment lost 1 base, leaving 6 bases of the junction unmatched. Here the CDR3 reads CASSLVEGQGGNQPQHF. CDR3 coding DNA: TGTGCCAGCAGCTTAGTTGAGGGACAGGGCGGCAATCAGCCCCAGCATTTT.

V is TRBV5-4 and J is TRBJ1-3; 9 bases agree with TRBD1. CDR1 is SGHNT, CDR2 YYREEE, per germline (reference sequence). Losses at the gene ends were 4 bases for V and 3 bases for J; bases not matched to a gene: 5. The CDR3 runs to 15 residues. CDR3 region: CASSAWGQGGNTIYF. CDR3 bases: TGTGCCAGCAGCGCCTGGGGACAGGGTGGAAACACCATATATTTT.

The chain links TRBV11-2 to TRBJ1-1, with 7 bases fitting TRBD1. V lost 6 bases and J lost 0; bases outside the gene matches: 4. Germline values: CDR1 SGHAT, CDR2 FQNNGV. This CDR3 region has 14 residues. The CDR3 DNA reads as TGTGCCAGCAGTCACAGGGGACTGAACACTGAAGCTTTCTTT. This translates into CASSHRGLNTEAFF.

J is TRBJ1-3 and V is TRBV7-2; D uncertain. This CDR3 comprises 15 residues. The V end was cut by 9 bases, the J end by 0 bases, with 15 bases between. Germline V gives CDR1 SGHTA, CDR2 FQGNSA. Here the CDR3 reads CASSERPSSGNTIYF. The CDR3 DNA follows: TGTGCCAGTTCTGAGAGGCCATCCTCTGGAAACACCATATATTTT.

In nucleotides, the CDR3 is TGTGCCAGCAGCGCCCGTGACGGGACAGCCTATGAAAAACTGTTTTTT. Its protein product is CASSARDGTAYEKLFF. The chain employs TRBV7-2 and TRBJ1-4; TRBD1 agrees at 7 bases. The junction had 12 bases not matched to a gene; V was cut back by 5 bases and J by 6 bases. The CDR3 totals 16 residues. The V gene's germline CDR1 is SGHTA and CDR2 FQGNSA.

The chain links TRBV29-1 to TRBJ2-1; no clear D gene. In germline, CDR1 is SQVTM, CDR2 ANQGSEA. Deletions cut 1 base from V and 8 bases from J, with 12 bases between. The CDR3 runs 13 residues. The CDR3 protein is CSVEVAGLYEQFF. DNA of the CDR3: TGCAGCGTTGAAGTTGCAGGTCTGTATGAGCAGTTCTTC.